This T cell receptor (beta chain) derives from a study of cytomegalovirus exposure and HLA in healthy donors. Study-wide results and limits: Apart from CMV serostatus, no immune exposure information was available.

The CDR3 is made up of 12 amino acids. Germline CDR1 is GTSNPN and CDR2 is SVGIG (reference sequence). Trimming removed 0 bases at V and 11 bases at J, with 13 bases between. PCR was performed using 60 Vbeta and 13 Jbeta primers. The protocol was immunoSEQ multiplex PCR, while the TCRdb copy is restricted to in-frame clones and leaves out a portion. The listing records 63,000 or so clones. About this clone: Antigen unknown.

The sequence derives from a boy between 10 and 17 years old in good health and CMV-seronegative. The sample taken for sequencing was PBMCs. The chain uses TRBV30 and TRBJ1-1; D is uncertain. This chain's CDR3 is CAWSVRHQAAFF. The CDR3 coding sequence is TGTGCCTGGAGTGTACGCCACCAGGCGGCTTTCTTT.